In this sample, the clone carrying this T cell receptor gamma chain is medium-sized (0.01 to 0.1%). This likely stems from a read error, as it lies one base from a far larger clone. The sample has other DNA sequences that encode this CDR3 too. These data are taken from a study of gamma-delta chains in newborns, infants, children. Study at large: Microbial exposure reportedly drives polyclonal innate γδ T cell expansion after birth.

The germline CDR1 and CDR2 sequences are GITISATS and ISYDGTV (reference sequence). CDR3 length equals 16 residues. TCRdb fed the reads to CATT. This table holds under 550 gamma-chain clones, 2.9% found once. The sequence was collected from a child who was a newborn, infant or young child, either healthy, febrile or measles-vaccinated (not recorded which). The chain employs TRGV9 and TRGJP. The sequencing input was blood. The CDR3 loop reads CALWEVQELGKKIKVF. CDR3 bases: TGCGCCTTGTGGGAGGTGCAAGAGTTGGGCAAAAAAATCAAGGTATTT.